The rows below give T cell receptor beta chains drawn from one sample of a study of read filtering for tumor transcriptome and immune sequencing. MiXCR, run by TCRdb on the reads, gives a single entry per CDR3 protein. Among 39,000 or so distinct CDR3 sequences listed, roughly 13% were seen once. The sequencing sample was made of a population of CD138-negative cells sorted from bone marrow. These receptor sequences come from a donor over 35 with multiple myeloma. Both conserved end residues are part of each CDR3. D genes are given only for firm matches. Only part of the rows carry a size: once, few, many, or a class if the clone is expanded.

clone_size,d_call,j_call,v_call,cdr3_aa
few,.,TRBJ2-1,TRBV29-1,CSASPGVGMSLRGTTYNEQFF
many,TRBD2,TRBJ2-5,TRBV2,CASKRGSGSQETQYF
many,.,TRBJ2-7,TRBV5-1,CASSLVDTSYEQYF
many,TRBD1,TRBJ2-7,TRBV20-1,CSANRDRVHEQYF
many,.,TRBJ2-1,TRBV20-1,CSATGTPSSYNEQFF
many,.,TRBJ2-7,TRBV27,CASSLWGGVNYEQYF
many,.,TRBJ2-7,TRBV11-2,CASSQPRYAQYF
many,.,TRBJ2-1,TRBV28,CASSSVGQNNEQFF
.,.,TRBJ2-1,TRBV11-3,CASSSIQGALNEQFF
many,TRBD2,TRBJ2-7,TRBV20-1,CSARDGGLAGNTYEQYF
many,TRBD2,TRBJ2-7,TRBV20-1,CSAEMASGTYEQHF
few,.,TRBJ2-1,TRBV5-1,CASSLEGVYEQFF
many,.,TRBJ2-1,TRBV7-3,CASSLDKGEGRNEQFF
many,.,TRBJ2-7,TRBV5-4,CASSLGERVGEQYF
many,.,TRBJ2-7,TRBV29-1,CSAAGLLSYEQYF
.,TRBD2,TRBJ2-1,TRBV5-6,CASSLVFVAGGGNEQFF
many,.,TRBJ2-3,TRBV9,CASSDNPQGTSTDTQYF
medium-sized,TRBD1,TRBJ1-2,TRBV4-3,CASSQDGTGVNYGYTF
many,.,TRBJ2-7,TRBV29-1,CSAVENSYEQYF
many,TRBD1,TRBJ1-3,TRBV5-1,CASSDGTARGTIYF
many,.,TRBJ1-5,TRBV7-9,CASSITGGNQPQHF
many,TRBD2,TRBJ2-1,TRBV11-2,CASSPRREAGLAPHNEQFF
.,.,TRBJ2-3,TRBV28,CASGPRGTDTQYF
medium-sized,TRBD1,TRBJ2-1,TRBV5-5,CASSLPRDSFRTEQFF
many,TRBD1,TRBJ1-3,TRBV9,CASSTQGQTSGNTIYF
many,.,TRBJ1-5,TRBV5-6,CASSLMDSNQPQHF
many,.,TRBJ1-1,TRBV27,CASSLARALNTEAFF
many,.,TRBJ2-7,TRBV20-1,CSARETPSALYEQYF
many,.,TRBJ2-3,TRBV3-1,CASSQEMGAQYF
many,.,TRBJ2-2,TRBV11-2,CASSSTGPSRTGELFF
few,TRBD1,TRBJ1-5,TRBV24-1,CATAGGAGQPQHF
many,TRBD2,TRBJ2-3,TRBV20-1,CSARGIGLAGGPSRADTQYF
many,TRBD1,TRBJ2-6,TRBV20-1,CSATDRAAGANVLTF
many,.,TRBJ2-5,TRBV28,CASSLPGAGETQYF
many,TRBD1,TRBJ1-1,TRBV30,CAWRIQGGTEAFF
.,TRBD2,TRBJ2-1,TRBV28,CASSLSGSGNNEQFF
many,.,TRBJ2-5,TRBV29-1,CSVVPGEETQYF
many,.,TRBJ1-1,TRBV29-1,CSAGGGSTEAFF
many,.,TRBJ1-1,TRBV6-6,CASSRVGATNTEAFF
.,TRBD1,TRBJ2-5,TRBV5-6,CASSFFITGTAQETQYF
many,.,TRBJ2-3,TRBV7-3,CASSLTGPGTQYF
many,TRBD1,TRBJ1-1,TRBV2,CASSVRTGGTEAFF
many,TRBD2,TRBJ2-3,TRBV9,CASSVEGTSGVTDTQYF
many,.,TRBJ2-2,TRBV28,CASSFSGRRGTGELFF
many,.,TRBJ2-7,TRBV21-1,CASSLPGQGAHVFTYEQYF
many,.,TRBJ2-7,TRBV28,CASSLSLAEQYF
many,.,TRBJ2-7,TRBV6-5,CASSYSRVSYEQYF
many,TRBD2,TRBJ2-2,TRBV29-1,CSASGIQAGELFF
many,TRBD2,TRBJ2-1,TRBV30,CAWRSMGLEYNEQFF
many,TRBD1,TRBJ2-7,TRBV7-2,CASSRRRDRTEQYF
many,TRBD2,TRBJ2-7,TRBV18,CASSLTSGETYEQYF
many,TRBD2,TRBJ2-2,TRBV12-3/TRBV12-4,CASTVLAGIGGELFF
few,.,TRBJ2-7,TRBV19,CASSIGRVSSYEQYF